These 15 T cell receptor beta chains were all obtained from the same sample, sequenced in a study of T cell changes during pregnancy in multiple sclerosis. The method was immunoSEQ multiplex PCR; TCRdb's version includes in-frame clones alone and lacks a portion of them. The sample holds 84,000 or so clones, approximately 94% seen once. The sequencing here drew on peripheral blood, taken in the third trimester of pregnancy. These receptors were obtained from a female donor with multiple sclerosis, enrolled in a pregnancy study.

The chain joins TRBV10-1 to TRBJ1-6; TRBD1 agrees at 7 bases. Germline CDR1 WNHNN, CDR2 SYGVQD (reference sequence). V lost 1 base to trimming and J lost 9 bases; unmatched junction nucleotides: 0. The CDR3 is 13 amino acids. CDR3 in DNA: TGCGCCAGCAGTGAGTACAGGGGTTCACCCCTCCACTTT. Encoded protein: CASSEYRGSPLHF.

V gene TRBV5-1 combines with J gene TRBJ1-1; D might be TRBD1 (5 bases). The CDR3 is made up of 15 amino acids. The V end lost 2 bases, the J end lost 0 bases, and 11 bases lay between the germline ends. The germline V gene encodes CDR1 SGHRS and CDR2 YFSETQ. The CDR3 DNA reads as TGCGCCAGCAGCTTCCAGGGCGGCATGAACACTGAAGCTTTCTTT. It specifies CASSFQGGMNTEAFF.

J is TRBJ1-2 and V is TRBV6-4, with 9 positions matching TRBD1. The trim removed 3 bases at V and 7 bases at J, leaving 3 bases unmatched. The CDR3 runs 13 residues. Germline V lookup: CDR1 MRHNA, CDR2 SNTAGT. The CDR3 protein is CASSEGTGSGYTF. The CDR3 DNA reads TGTGCCAGCAGTGAAGGGACAGGGTCTGGCTACACCTTC.

This clone has just a few counts. The chain has TRBV4-1 and TRBJ1-5; 8 bases line up with TRBD1. Germline V gene data show CDR1 as MGHRA and CDR2 as YSYEKL. The CDR3 has 14 residues. Germline trimming cut 1 base from V and 5 bases from J; bases unmatched to any gene: 1. This chain's CDR3 is CASSQVQGDQPQHF. DNA of the CDR3: TGCGCCAGCAGCCAAGTACAGGGGGATCAGCCCCAGCATTTT.

V is TRBV15 and J is TRBJ1-6, with D maybe TRBD1 (6 bases). CDR3 length: 18 residues. V was shortened by 2 bases and J by 8 bases, with 22 bases between the two germline ends. The germline gives CDR1 LNHNV, CDR2 YYDKDF (reference sequence). The CDR3 coding sequence is TGTGCCACCAGCAGACTGCAAGTTTCAGGGGCGAAAGATTCACCCCTCCACTTT. Its translation is CATSRLQVSGAKDSPLHF. Variable domain in full (rest from reference TRBV15 and TRBJ1-6): DAMVIQNPRYQVTQFGKPVTLSCSQTLNHNVMYWYQQKSSQAPKLLFHYYDKDFNNEADTPDNFQSRRPNTSFCFLDIRSPGLGDTAMYLCATSRLQVSGAKDSPLHFGNGTRLTVT.

A word on this clone: Within the sample, other DNA sequences also encode this same CDR3. This sequence joins TRBV5-1 and TRBJ2-1; D remains ambiguous. Germline-derived CDR1 and CDR2 are SGHRS and YFSETQ. Deletions cut 0 bases from V and 0 bases from J, with 7 bases between. The CDR3 totals 15 residues. CDR3 sequence reads: CASSLGQTSYNEQFF. CDR3 bases: TGCGCCAGCAGCTTGGGACAAACCTCCTACAATGAGCAGTTCTTC.

V usage is TRBV11-2 and J usage is TRBJ2-5, with 8 nucleotides matching TRBD2. The CDR3 loop spans 16 amino acids. With 4 bases clipped from V and 3 bases from J, the junction kept 10 bases outside the gene matches. Germline V CDR1 and CDR2: SGHAT, FQNNGV. The CDR3 DNA sequence: TGTGCCAGCAGCTCCCCGAGGGCGGGGGGAAAAGAGACCCAGTACTTC. Encoded protein: CASSSPRAGGKETQYF. The complete variable domain, with remaining parts taken from reference TRBV11-2 and TRBJ2-5, reads EAGVAQSPRYKIIEKRQSVAFWCNPISGHATLYWYQQILGQGPKLLIQFQNNGVVDDSQLPKDRFSAERLKGVDSTLKIQPAKLEDSAVYLCASSSPRAGGKETQYFGPGTRLLVL.

The chain employs TRBV13 and TRBJ2-7; TRBD1 aligns across 9 bases. Germline values: CDR1 PRHDT, CDR2 FYEKMQ (reference sequence). V lost 3 bases and J lost 2; bases outside the gene matches: 2. This CDR3 spans 14 amino acids. The CDR3 here is CASSLGQGPYEQYF. The CDR3 region has the DNA TGTGCCAGCAGCTTGGGACAGGGCCCCTACGAGCAGTACTTC.

This chain links TRBV6-5 with TRBJ1-5, with D tentatively TRBD1 (6 bases). Germline-derived CDR1 and CDR2 are MNHEY and SVGAGI. This CDR3 has 15 amino acids. V dropped 5 bases and J dropped 3 bases, with 14 bases sitting between them. In nucleotides, the CDR3 is TGTGCCAGCAGTCCGGGACACGTTTCCAATCAGCCCCAGCATTTT. As protein: CASSPGHVSNQPQHF.

The J gene is TRBJ2-1, the V gene TRBV7-9; 9 bases match TRBD2. V dropped 1 base and J dropped 7; count of bases not matched to a gene: 11. Per the germline V gene, CDR1 is SEHNR and CDR2 is FQNEAQ (reference sequence). The CDR3 runs 17 residues. The CDR3 region is CASSLGTLAGFKNEQFF. The DNA for the CDR3 is TGTGCCAGCAGCTTAGGTACCCTAGCGGGGTTTAAGAATGAGCAGTTCTTC. Filled out from reference TRBV7-9 and TRBJ2-1, the complete variable domain reads DTGVSQNPRHKITKRGQNVTFRCDPISEHNRLYWYRQTLGQGPEFLTYFQNEAQLEKSRLLSDRFSAERPKGSFSTLEIQRTEQGDSAMYLCASSLGTLAGFKNEQFFGPGTRLTVL.

The J gene is TRBJ1-6, the V gene TRBV4-1; 9 nucleotides match TRBD1. The ends lost 1 base at V and 11 bases at J; junction bases unmatched: 6. This CDR3 has 15 amino acids. Germline CDR1 is MGHRA and CDR2 is YSYEKL. The CDR3 region is CASSQGGTGSTPLHF. CDR3 sequence (DNA): TGCGCCAGCAGCCAAGGGGGGACAGGGTCGACACCCCTCCACTTT.

The chain links TRBV30 to TRBJ1-4; D is ambiguous. The CDR3 runs 14 residues. Trimming pared 2 bases from V and 14 bases from J, leaving 21 bases between. The V gene's germline CDR1 is GTSNPN and CDR2 SVGIG (reference sequence). CDR3 protein: CAWSTEVPGSMLFF. The CDR3 nucleotides read TGTGCCTGGAGTACGGAGGTGCCGGGTAGTATGCTGTTTTTT. The whole variable domain, remainder taken from reference TRBV30 and TRBJ1-4, is SQTIHQWPATLVQPVGSPLSLECTVEGTSNPNLYWYRQAAGRGLQLLFYSVGIGQISSEVPQNLSASRPQDRQFILSSKKLLLSDSGFYLCAWSTEVPGSMLFFGSGTQLSVL.

The chain links TRBV6-6 to TRBJ2-7, with D possibly matching TRBD2 (5 bases). V was cut by 2 bases and J by 0 bases, with 14 bases left in between. The CDR3 has 16 amino acids. The germline V gene encodes CDR1 MNHNY and CDR2 SVGAGI (reference sequence). The CDR3 sequence is CASSYGRDSSSYEQYF. The CDR3 coding sequence is TGTGCCAGCAGTTACGGTCGGGATTCGAGCTCCTACGAGCAGTACTTC.

The chain's CDR3 is CASSFGTGSSYEQYF. The CDR3 bases are TGTGCCAGCAGCTTCGGGACAGGGTCCTCCTACGAGCAGTACTTC. The chain is built from TRBV5-5 and TRBJ2-7; 9 positions match TRBD1. Germline V lookup: CDR1 SGHKS, CDR2 YYEKEE (reference sequence). The CDR3 runs 15 residues. Losses at the gene ends were 2 bases for V and 0 bases for J; bases not matched to a gene: 3.

This clone has only one observation. This sequence joins TRBV7-8 and TRBJ2-1, with D tentatively TRBD2 (7 bases). From germline, CDR1 is SGHVS and CDR2 FQNEAQ. The ends were cut back, 0 bases at V and 10 bases at J, with 16 bases in the middle. The CDR3 is 15 residues long. Here the CDR3 DNA reads TGTGCCAGCAGCTTAGCCCGGGGGGCGGTAGGCGAGCAGTTCTTC. Its translation: CASSLARGAVGEQFF.